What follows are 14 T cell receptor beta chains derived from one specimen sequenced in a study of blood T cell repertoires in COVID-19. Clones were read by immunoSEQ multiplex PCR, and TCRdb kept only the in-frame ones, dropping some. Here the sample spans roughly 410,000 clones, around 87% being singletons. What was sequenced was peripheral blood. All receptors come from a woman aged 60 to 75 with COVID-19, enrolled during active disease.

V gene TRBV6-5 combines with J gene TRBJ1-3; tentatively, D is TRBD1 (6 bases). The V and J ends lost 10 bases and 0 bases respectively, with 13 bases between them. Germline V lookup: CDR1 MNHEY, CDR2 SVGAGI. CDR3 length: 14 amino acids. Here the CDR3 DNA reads TGTGCCACCCAGGACAGAAACTCTGGAAACACCATATATTTT. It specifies CATQDRNSGNTIYF.

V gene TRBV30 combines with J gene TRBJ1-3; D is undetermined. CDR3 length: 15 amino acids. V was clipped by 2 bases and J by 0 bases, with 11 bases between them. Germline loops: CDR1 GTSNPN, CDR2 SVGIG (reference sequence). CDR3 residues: CAWSPGFSSGNTIYF. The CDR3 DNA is TGTGCCTGGAGTCCGGGGTTTTCCTCTGGAAACACCATATATTTT.

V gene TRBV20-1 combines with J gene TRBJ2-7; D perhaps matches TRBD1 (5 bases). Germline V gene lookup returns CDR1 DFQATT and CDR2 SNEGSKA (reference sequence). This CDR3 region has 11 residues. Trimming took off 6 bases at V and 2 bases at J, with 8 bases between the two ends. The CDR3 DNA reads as TGCAGTGCCGACAGACCCTACGAGCAGTACTTC. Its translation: CSADRPYEQYF.

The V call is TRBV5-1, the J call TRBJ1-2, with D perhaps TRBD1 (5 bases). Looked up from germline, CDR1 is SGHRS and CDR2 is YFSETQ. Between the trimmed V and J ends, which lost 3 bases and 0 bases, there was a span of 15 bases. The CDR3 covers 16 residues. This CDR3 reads CASSYYSGGTNYGYTF. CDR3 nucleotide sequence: TGCGCCAGCAGCTATTATTCGGGGGGGACTAACTATGGCTACACCTTC. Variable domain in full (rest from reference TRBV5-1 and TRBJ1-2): KAGVTQTPRYLIKTRGQQVTLSCSPISGHRSVSWYQQTPGQGLQFLFEYFSETQRNKGNFPGRFSGRQFSNSRSEMNVSTLELGDSALYLCASSYYSGGTNYGYTFGSGTRLTVV.

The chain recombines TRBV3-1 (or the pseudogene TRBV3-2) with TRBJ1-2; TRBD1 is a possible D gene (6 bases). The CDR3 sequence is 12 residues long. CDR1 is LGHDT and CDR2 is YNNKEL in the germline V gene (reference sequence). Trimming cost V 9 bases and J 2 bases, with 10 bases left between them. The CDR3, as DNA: TGTGCCAGTGGACAGACGAACTATGGCTACACCTTC. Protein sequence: CASGQTNYGYTF.

The CDR3, as DNA: TGTGCCAGCAGCTTAGAGGGGGCCGGTTTCGAGCAGTACTTC. Its protein product is CASSLEGAGFEQYF. The chain has TRBV5-4 and TRBJ2-7; 7 bases agree with TRBD1. The CDR3 runs 14 residues. Germline CDR1 and CDR2: SGHNT and YYREEE (reference sequence). V shed 2 bases, J shed 6 bases, and the junction held 8 bases outside the gene matches.

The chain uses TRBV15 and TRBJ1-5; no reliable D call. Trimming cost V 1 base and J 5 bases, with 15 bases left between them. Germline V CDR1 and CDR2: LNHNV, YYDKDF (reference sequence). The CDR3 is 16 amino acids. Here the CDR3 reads CATSRAVVREHQPQHF. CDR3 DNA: TGTGCCACCAGCAGAGCGGTAGTACGGGAGCATCAGCCCCAGCATTTT.

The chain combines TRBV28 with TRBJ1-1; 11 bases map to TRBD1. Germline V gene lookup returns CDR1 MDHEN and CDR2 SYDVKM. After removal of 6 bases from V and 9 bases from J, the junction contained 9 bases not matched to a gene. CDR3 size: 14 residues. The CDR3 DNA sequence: TGTGCCAGCAGAACACCGGGGACAGGGGGGAAAGCTTTCTTT. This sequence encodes CASRTPGTGGKAFF.

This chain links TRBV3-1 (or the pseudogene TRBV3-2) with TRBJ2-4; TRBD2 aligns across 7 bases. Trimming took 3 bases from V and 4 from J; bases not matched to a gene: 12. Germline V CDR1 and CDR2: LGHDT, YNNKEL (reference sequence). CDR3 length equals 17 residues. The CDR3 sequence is CASSQTRERVGKNIQYF. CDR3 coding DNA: TGTGCCAGCAGCCAGACGCGGGAGAGAGTTGGGAAAAACATTCAGTACTTC.

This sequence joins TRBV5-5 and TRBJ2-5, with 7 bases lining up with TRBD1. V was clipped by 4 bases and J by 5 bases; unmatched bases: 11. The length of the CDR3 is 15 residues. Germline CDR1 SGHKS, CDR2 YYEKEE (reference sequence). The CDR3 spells CASSTPTGFTETQYF. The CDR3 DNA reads TGTGCCAGCAGCACCCCGACAGGGTTTACCGAGACCCAGTACTTC.

Here the CDR3 DNA reads TGTGCCAGCAGCCCAGGGGTGTACCCCTACAATGAGCAGTTCTTC. Protein product: CASSPGVYPYNEQFF. The genes are TRBV5-8 and TRBJ2-1, with TRBD1 as a possible D gene (6 bases). The germline V gene encodes CDR1 SGHTS and CDR2 YDEGEE. This CDR3 comprises 15 residues. Trimming cost V 4 bases and J 2 bases, with 13 bases left between them.

In DNA form, the CDR3 reads TGTGCCAGCAGCCAAGATCCGTGGGACAGGGAGGTCTCACCCCTCCACTTT. This codes for CASSQDPWDREVSPLHF. The chain has TRBV3-1 (or the pseudogene TRBV3-2) and TRBJ1-6; 9 bases line up with TRBD1. The CDR3 has 17 residues. CDR1 is LGHDT and CDR2 is YNNKEL in the germline V gene (reference sequence). V shed 0 bases and J 10 bases; nucleotides not matched to a gene: 10.

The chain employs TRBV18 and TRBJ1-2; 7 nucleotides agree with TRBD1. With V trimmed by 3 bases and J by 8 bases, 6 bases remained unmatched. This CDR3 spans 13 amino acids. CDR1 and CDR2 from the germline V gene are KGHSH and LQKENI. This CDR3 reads CASSPSGTVGYTF. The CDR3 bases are TGTGCCAGCTCACCTTCCGGGACAGTAGGCTACACCTTC.

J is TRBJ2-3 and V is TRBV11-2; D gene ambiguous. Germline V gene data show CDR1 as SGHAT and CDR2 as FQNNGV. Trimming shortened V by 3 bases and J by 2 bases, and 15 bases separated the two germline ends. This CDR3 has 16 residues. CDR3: CASSLASTILTDTQYF. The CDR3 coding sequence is TGTGCCAGCAGCTTGGCGAGCACTATTCTCACAGATACGCAGTATTTT.